This entry is about one T cell receptor beta chain. The data derive from a study of cytomegalovirus exposure and HLA in healthy donors. The primer mix had 60 Vbeta and 13 Jbeta primers. The repertoire was sequenced with immunoSEQ multiplex PCR; TCRdb's copy has only in-frame clones and lacks some. The sample lists about 180,000 clones, about 81% occurring once. Germline values: CDR1 SGHNT, CDR2 YYREEE (reference sequence). The CDR3 contains 14 residues. V lost 6 bases to trimming and J lost 4 bases, with 16 bases between them. The sequenced sample was PBMCs. This TCR was sampled from a woman in her 30s in good health and CMV-seronegative. V gene TRBV5-4 combines with J gene TRBJ1-1; no reliable D call. CDR3 DNA: TGTGCCAGCAAAACAGACCCGGGAGGCACTGAAGCTTTCTTT. This gives the protein CASKTDPGGTEAFF.